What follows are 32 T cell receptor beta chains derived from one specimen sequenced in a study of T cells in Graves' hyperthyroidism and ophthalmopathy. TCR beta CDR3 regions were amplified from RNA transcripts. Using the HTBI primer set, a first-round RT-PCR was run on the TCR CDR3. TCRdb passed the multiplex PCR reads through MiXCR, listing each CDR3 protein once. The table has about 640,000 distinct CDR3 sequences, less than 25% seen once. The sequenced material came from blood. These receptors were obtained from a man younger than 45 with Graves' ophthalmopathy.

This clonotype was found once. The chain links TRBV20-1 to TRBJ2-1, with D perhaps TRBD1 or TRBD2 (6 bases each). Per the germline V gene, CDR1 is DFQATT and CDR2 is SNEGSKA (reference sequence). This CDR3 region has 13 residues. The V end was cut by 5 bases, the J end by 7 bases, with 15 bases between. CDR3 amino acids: CSASRGAENEQFF. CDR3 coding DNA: TGCAGTGCTTCGAGGGGGGCTGAAAATGAGCAGTTCTTC.

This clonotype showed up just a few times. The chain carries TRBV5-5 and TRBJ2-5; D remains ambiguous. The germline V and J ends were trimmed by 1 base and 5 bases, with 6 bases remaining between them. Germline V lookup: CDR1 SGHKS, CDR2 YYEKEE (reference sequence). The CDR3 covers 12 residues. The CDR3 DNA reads TGTGCCAGCAGCTTGATTGAGGAGACCCAGTACTTC. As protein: CASSLIEETQYF.

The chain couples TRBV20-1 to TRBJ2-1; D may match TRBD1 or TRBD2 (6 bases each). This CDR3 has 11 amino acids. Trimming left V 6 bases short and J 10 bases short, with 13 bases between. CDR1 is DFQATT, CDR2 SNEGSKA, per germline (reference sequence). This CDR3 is CSAKGGGEQFF. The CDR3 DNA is TGCAGTGCCAAGGGGGGTGGGGAGCAGTTCTTC.

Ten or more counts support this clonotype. CDR3 sequence reads: CASSPRGGNQPQHF. For the CDR3, the DNA is TGTGCCAGCTCACCACGGGGGGGCAATCAGCCCCAGCATTTT. This chain links TRBV18 with TRBJ1-5; D may be TRBD1 (5 bases). The CDR3 is 14 amino acids. V lost 1 base and J lost 2, with 6 bases in between. Germline V lookup: CDR1 KGHSH, CDR2 LQKENI. The full variable domain, its missing parts supplied by reference TRBV18 and TRBJ1-5, is NAGVMQNPRHLVRRRGQEARLRCSPMKGHSHVYWYRQLPEEGLKFMVYLQKENIIDESGMPKERFSAEFPKEGPSILRIQQVVRGDSAAYFCASSPRGGNQPQHFGDGTRLSIL.

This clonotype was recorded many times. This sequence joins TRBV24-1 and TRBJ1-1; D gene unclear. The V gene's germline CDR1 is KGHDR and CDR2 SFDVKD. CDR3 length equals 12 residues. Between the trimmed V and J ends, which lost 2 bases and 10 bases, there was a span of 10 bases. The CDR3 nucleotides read TGTGCCACCAGTGATTGGACTGGGCGAGCTTTCTTT. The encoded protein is CATSDWTGRAFF.

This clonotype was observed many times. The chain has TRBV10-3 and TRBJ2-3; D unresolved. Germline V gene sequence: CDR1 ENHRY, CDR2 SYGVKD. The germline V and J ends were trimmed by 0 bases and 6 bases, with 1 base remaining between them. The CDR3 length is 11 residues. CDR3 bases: TGTGCCATCAGTGAGTCGGATACGCAGTATTTT. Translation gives CAISESDTQYF.

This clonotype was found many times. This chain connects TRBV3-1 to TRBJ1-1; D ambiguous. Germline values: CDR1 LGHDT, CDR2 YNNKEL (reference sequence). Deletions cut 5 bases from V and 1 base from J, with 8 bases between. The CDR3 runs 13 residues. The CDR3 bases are TGTGCCAGCAGCAAACAGTGGAACACTGAAGCTTTCTTT. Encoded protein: CASSKQWNTEAFF.

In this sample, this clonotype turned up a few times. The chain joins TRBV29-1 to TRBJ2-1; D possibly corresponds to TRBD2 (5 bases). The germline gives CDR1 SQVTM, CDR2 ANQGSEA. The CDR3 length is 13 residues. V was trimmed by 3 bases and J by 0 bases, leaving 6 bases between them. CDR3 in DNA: TGCAGCGTTGAGGGGAGCTCCTACAATGAGCAGTTCTTC. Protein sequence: CSVEGSSYNEQFF.

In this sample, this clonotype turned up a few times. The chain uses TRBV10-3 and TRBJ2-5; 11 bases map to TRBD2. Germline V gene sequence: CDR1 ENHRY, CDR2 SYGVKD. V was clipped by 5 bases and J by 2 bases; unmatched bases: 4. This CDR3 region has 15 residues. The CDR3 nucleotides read TGTGCCATCAGTCCGGGACTAGCGGATCAAGAGACCCAGTACTTC. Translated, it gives CAISPGLADQETQYF.

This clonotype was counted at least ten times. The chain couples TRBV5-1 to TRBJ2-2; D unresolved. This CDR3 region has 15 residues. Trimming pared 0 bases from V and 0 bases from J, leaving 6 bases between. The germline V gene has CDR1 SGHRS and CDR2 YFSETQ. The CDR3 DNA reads TGCGCCAGCAGCTTGGAAGCTACGAACACCGGGGAGCTGTTTTTT. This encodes CASSLEATNTGELFF.

For the CDR3, the DNA is TGTGCCAGTAGTACGAGACAGGGGGCGGGAGATACGCAGTATTTT. Translating it yields CASSTRQGAGDTQYF. The chain combines TRBV19 with TRBJ2-3; 10 bases align to TRBD1. The CDR3 consists of 15 residues. The V gene's germline CDR1 is LNHDA and CDR2 SQIVND (reference sequence). J was trimmed by 5 bases and V by 4 bases; bases with no gene match: 6. Variable domain in full (rest from reference TRBV19 and TRBJ2-3): DGGITQSPKYLFRKEGQNVTLSCEQNLNHDAMYWYRQDPGQGLRLIYYSQIVNDFQKGDIAEGYSVSREKKESFPLTVTSAQKNPTAFYLCASSTRQGAGDTQYFGPGTRLTVL.

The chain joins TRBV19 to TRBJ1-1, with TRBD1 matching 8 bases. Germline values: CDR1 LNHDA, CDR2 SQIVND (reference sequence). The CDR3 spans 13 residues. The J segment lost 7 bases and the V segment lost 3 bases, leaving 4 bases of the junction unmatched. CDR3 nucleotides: TGTGCCAGTAGTATTTCCGGGACAGGTGAAGCTTTCTTT. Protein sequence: CASSISGTGEAFF. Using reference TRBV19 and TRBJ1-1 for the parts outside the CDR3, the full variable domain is DGGITQSPKYLFRKEGQNVTLSCEQNLNHDAMYWYRQDPGQGLRLIYYSQIVNDFQKGDIAEGYSVSREKKESFPLTVTSAQKNPTAFYLCASSISGTGEAFFGQGTRLTVV.

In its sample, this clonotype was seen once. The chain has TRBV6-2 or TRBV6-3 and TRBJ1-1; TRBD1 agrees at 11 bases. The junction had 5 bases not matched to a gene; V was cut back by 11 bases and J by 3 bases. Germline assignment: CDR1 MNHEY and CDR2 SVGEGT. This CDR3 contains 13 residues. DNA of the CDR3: TGTGCCTCCGGACAGGGGGCAGACACTGAAGCTTTCTTT. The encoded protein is CASGQGADTEAFF.

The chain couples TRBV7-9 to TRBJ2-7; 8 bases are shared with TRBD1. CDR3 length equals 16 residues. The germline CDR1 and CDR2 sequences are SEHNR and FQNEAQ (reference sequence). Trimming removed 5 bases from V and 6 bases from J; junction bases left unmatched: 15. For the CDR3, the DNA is TGTGCCAGCAGCGACTCATCAAGGACAGGGAATAGCGAGCAGTACTTC. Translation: CASSDSSRTGNSEQYF.

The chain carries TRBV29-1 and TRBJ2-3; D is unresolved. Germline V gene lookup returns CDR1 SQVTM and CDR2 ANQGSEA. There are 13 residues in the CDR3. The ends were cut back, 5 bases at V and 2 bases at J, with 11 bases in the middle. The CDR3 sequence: CSVSGRATDTQYF. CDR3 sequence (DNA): TGCAGCGTTAGTGGCAGAGCCACAGATACGCAGTATTTT.

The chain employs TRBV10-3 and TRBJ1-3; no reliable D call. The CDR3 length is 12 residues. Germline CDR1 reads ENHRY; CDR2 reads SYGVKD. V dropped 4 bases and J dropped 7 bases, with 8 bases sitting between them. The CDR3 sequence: CAISGAANTIYF. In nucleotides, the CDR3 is TGTGCCATCAGTGGGGCAGCGAACACCATATATTTT.

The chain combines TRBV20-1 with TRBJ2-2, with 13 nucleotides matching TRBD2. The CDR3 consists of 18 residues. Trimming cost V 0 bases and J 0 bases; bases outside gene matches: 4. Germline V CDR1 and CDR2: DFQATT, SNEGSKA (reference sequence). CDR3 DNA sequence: TGCAGTGCTAGAGATGGAACTAGCGGGAGGGCGAACACCGGGGAGCTGTTTTTT. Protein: CSARDGTSGRANTGELFF.

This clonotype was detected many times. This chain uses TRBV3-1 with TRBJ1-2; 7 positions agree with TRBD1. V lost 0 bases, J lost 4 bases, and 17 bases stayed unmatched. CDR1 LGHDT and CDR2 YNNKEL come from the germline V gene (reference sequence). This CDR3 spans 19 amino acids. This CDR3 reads CASSQDLRTGDVLSYGYTF. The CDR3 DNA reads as TGTGCCAGCAGCCAAGATCTTAGGACAGGCGACGTTTTAAGCTATGGCTACACCTTC.

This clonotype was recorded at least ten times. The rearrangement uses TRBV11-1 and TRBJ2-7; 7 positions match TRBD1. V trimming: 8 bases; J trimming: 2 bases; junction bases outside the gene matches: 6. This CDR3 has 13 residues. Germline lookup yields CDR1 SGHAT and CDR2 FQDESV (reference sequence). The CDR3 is CASSGTETYEQYF. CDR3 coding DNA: TGTGCCAGCTCCGGGACAGAGACCTACGAGCAGTACTTC.

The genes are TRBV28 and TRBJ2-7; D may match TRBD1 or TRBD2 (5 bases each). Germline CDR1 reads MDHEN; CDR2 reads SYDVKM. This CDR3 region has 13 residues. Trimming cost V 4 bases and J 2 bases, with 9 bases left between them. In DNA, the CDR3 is TGTGCCAGCAGTTGGGGGAGCCCCTACGAGCAGTACTTC. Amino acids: CASSWGSPYEQYF. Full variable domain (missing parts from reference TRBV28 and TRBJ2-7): DVKVTQSSRYLVKRTGEKVFLECVQDMDHENMFWYRQDPGLGLRLIYFSYDVKMKEKGDIPEGYSVSREKKERFSLILESASTNQTSMYLCASSWGSPYEQYFGPGTRLTVT.

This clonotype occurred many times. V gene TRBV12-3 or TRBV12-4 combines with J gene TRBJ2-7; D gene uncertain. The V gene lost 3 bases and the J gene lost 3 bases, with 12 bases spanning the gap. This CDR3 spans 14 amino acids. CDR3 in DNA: TGTGCCAGCAGTTTTTTAGTCGGGTTCTACGAGCAGTACTTC. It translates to CASSFLVGFYEQYF.

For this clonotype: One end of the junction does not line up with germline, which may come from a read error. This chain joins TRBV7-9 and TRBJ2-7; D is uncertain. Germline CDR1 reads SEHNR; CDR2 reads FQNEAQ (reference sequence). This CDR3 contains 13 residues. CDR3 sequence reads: CASSLVGSDEQYF. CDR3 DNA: TGTGCCAGCAGCTTAGTAGGCTCCGACGAGCAGTACTTC.

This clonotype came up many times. The CDR3 DNA reads as TGTGCCAGTGGGACAGGATCCGATACTCAGTACTTC. This gives the protein CASGTGSDTQYF. The chain combines TRBV12-3 or TRBV12-4 with TRBJ2-4; 8 positions match TRBD1. The CDR3 spans 12 residues. The V and J ends lost 9 bases and 12 bases, in that order; junction bases with no gene match: 10.

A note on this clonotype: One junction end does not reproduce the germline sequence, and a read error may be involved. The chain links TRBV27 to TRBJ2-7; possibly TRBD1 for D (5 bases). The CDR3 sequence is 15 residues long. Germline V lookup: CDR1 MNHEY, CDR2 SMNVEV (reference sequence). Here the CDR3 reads CACSLGGAVGYEQYF. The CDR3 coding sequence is TGTGCCTGCAGTTTAGGTGGGGCAGTGGGCTACGAGCAGTACTTC.

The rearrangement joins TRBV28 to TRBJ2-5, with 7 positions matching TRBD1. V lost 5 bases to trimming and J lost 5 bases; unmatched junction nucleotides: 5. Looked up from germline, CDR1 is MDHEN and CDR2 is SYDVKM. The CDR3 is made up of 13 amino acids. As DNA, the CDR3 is TGTGCCAGCAGTAAGACAGGGTGGGAGACCCAGTACTTC. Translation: CASSKTGWETQYF.

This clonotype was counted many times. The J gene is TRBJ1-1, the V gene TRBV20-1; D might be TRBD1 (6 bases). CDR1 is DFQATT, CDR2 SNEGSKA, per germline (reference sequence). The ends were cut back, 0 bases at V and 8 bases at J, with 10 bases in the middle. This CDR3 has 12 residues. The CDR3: CSAREAGTEAFF. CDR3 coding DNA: TGCAGTGCTAGAGAGGCCGGGACAGAAGCTTTCTTT.

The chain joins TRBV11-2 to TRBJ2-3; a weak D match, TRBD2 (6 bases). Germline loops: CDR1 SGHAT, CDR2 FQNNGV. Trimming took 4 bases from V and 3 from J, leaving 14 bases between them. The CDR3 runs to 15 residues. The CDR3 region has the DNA TGTGCCAGCAGCTCTAGCGCTCTAAATACAGATACGCAGTATTTT. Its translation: CASSSSALNTDTQYF.

The CDR3 is CASSSGRDSNYGYTF. The CDR3 DNA reads as TGTGCCAGCAGCTCAGGGAGGGACAGCAACTATGGCTACACCTTC. V gene TRBV9 combines with J gene TRBJ1-2; 7 bases align to TRBD1. In germline, CDR1 is SGDLS, CDR2 YYNGEE. The CDR3 is made up of 15 amino acids. J gave up 2 bases and V 4 bases, and 8 bases lay outside the gene matches.

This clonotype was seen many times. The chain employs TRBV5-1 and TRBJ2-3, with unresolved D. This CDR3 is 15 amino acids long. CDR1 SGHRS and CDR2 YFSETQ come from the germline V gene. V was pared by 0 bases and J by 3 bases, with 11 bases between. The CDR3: CASSLVVASTDTQYF. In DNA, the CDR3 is TGCGCCAGCAGCTTGGTGGTAGCATCGACAGATACGCAGTATTTT.

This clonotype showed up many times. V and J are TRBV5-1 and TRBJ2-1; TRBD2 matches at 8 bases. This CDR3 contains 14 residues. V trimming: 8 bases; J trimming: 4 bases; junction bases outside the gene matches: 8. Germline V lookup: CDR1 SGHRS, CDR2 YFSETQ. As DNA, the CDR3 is TGCGCCAGGTCATCGCGGGAGGAATACAATGAGCAGTTCTTC. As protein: CARSSREEYNEQFF.

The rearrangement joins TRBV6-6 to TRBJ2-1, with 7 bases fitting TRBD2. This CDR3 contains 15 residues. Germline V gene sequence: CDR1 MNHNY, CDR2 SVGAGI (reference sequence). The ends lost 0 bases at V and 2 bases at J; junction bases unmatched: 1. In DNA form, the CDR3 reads TGTGCCAGCAGTTACTCTGGGACTACCTACAATGAGCAGTTCTTC. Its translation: CASSYSGTTYNEQFF.

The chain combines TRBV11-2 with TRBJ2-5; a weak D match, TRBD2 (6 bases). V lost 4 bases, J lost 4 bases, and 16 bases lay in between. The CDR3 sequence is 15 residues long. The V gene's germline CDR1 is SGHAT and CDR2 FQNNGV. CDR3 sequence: CASSSPLALIETQYF. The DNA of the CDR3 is TGTGCCAGCAGCTCCCCCCTAGCGTTAATAGAGACCCAGTACTTC.